These 26 T cell receptor beta chains share one sample of origin, sequenced in a study of monozygotic twins with cystic fibrosis. The repertoire was sequenced with immunoSEQ multiplex PCR; TCRdb's copy has only in-frame clones and lacks some. The sample lists approximately 21,000 clones, 85% to 90% occurring once. Specimen: blood. The source of these receptors is a woman in her 30s with cystic fibrosis.

The chain joins TRBV9 to TRBJ1-1, with TRBD1 identical over 10 bases. Germline values: CDR1 SGDLS, CDR2 YYNGEE. V lost 2 bases, J lost 1 base, and 2 bases stayed unmatched. This CDR3 contains 15 residues. This chain's CDR3 is CASSVRTGGNTEAFF. The CDR3 coding sequence is TGTGCCAGCAGCGTCCGGACAGGGGGGAACACTGAAGCTTTCTTT.

This sequence joins TRBV21-1 and TRBJ1-5. TRBV21-1 is listed as a pseudogene. The CDR3 runs to 15 residues. The CDR3 is CASSNYGPDPWAQHF. The CDR3 region has the DNA TGTGCCAGCAGCAACTACGGACCGGACCCATGGGCCCAGCATTTT.

V is TRBV2 and J is TRBJ1-5; no firm D call. The V and J ends lost 5 bases and 0 bases respectively, with 8 bases between them. The CDR3 consists of 14 residues. The germline CDR1 and CDR2 sequences are SNHLY and FYNNEI. CDR3 nucleotides: TGTGCCAGCAGTAGGGATTATAGCAATCAGCCCCAGCATTTT. Residues: CASSRDYSNQPQHF.

This clone was picked up a small number of times. The chain employs TRBV4-2 and TRBJ1-2, with D possibly being TRBD1 (6 bases). The germline CDR1 and CDR2 sequences are LGHNA and YNFKEQ. CDR3 length: 15 amino acids. Trimming pared 0 bases from V and 7 bases from J, leaving 15 bases between. The CDR3 sequence is CASSQDPAGVGGYTF. The CDR3 nucleotides read TGTGCCAGCAGCCAAGATCCAGCAGGGGTTGGTGGCTACACCTTC.

This clone turned up a few times. The V call is TRBV6-5, the J call TRBJ1-1; D not resolved. This CDR3 spans 13 amino acids. Looked up from germline, CDR1 is MNHEY and CDR2 is SVGAGI. V was cut by 6 bases and J by 0 bases, with 8 bases left in between. The CDR3 DNA follows: TGTGCCAGCAGGGTGACTCTGAACACTGAAGCTTTCTTT. This codes for CASRVTLNTEAFF.

This sequence joins TRBV6-5 and TRBJ1-1, with 7 bases matching TRBD1. Per germline, CDR1 MNHEY and CDR2 SVGAGI. The CDR3 contains 13 residues. With 5 bases clipped from V and 3 bases from J, the junction kept 3 bases outside the gene matches. CDR3 sequence: CASSRQGYTEAFF. In nucleotides, the CDR3 is TGTGCCAGCAGTAGACAGGGCTACACTGAAGCTTTCTTT.

This clone is a singleton in its sample. The J gene is TRBJ1-1, the V gene TRBV7-9, with 7 bases identical to TRBD1. The CDR3 loop spans 15 amino acids. Germline V lookup: CDR1 SEHNR, CDR2 FQNEAQ (reference sequence). Losses at the gene ends were 1 base for V and 4 bases for J; bases not matched to a gene: 6. The CDR3 DNA is TGTGCCAGCAGCTTAGTTGAGGGGGCAATCACTGAAGCTTTCTTT. Amino acids: CASSLVEGAITEAFF.

The genes are TRBV12-5 and TRBJ1-1; a weak D match, TRBD1 (5 bases). Trimming shortened V by 0 bases and J by 4 bases, and 12 bases separated the two germline ends. This CDR3 has 15 residues. The germline gives CDR1 LGHNT, CDR2 FRNRAP. For the CDR3, the DNA is TGTGCTAGTGGTTTGGTAGTGGGGGTGGGCACTGAAGCTTTCTTT. It codes for CASGLVVGVGTEAFF.

This rearrangement joins TRBV18 to TRBJ2-5; 10 positions match TRBD2. This CDR3 is 15 amino acids long. The germline V gene encodes CDR1 KGHSH and CDR2 LQKENI. With V trimmed by 4 bases and J by 1 base, 3 bases remained unmatched. The CDR3 DNA is TGTGCCAGCTCACTCGAGCGGGGGGGCCAAGAGACCCAGTACTTC. Protein sequence: CASSLERGGQETQYF.

This clone was observed a handful of times. V and J are TRBV6-1 and TRBJ1-1; TRBD1 might be the D (5 bases). Germline V gene sequence: CDR1 MNHNS, CDR2 SASEGT. The V end lost 1 base, the J end lost 13 bases, and 10 bases lay between the germline ends. The CDR3 sequence is 11 residues long. This chain's CDR3 is CASSEGAGHFF. The CDR3 DNA follows: TGTGCCAGCAGTGAAGGGGCAGGGCATTTCTTT.

This chain links TRBV7-9 with TRBJ1-1; TRBD1 matches 8 bases. CDR1 is SEHNR and CDR2 is FQNEAQ in the germline V gene (reference sequence). Trimming at V came to 5 bases and at J to 4 bases, leaving 12 bases not matched to a gene. This CDR3 has 16 amino acids. CDR3 bases: TGTGCCAGCAGCACAGGGGGTAGGGGGGTTGGCACTGAAGCTTTCTTT. As protein: CASSTGGRGVGTEAFF.

The chain has TRBV19 and TRBJ1-5, with D unresolved. V lost 1 base to trimming and J lost 7 bases, with 11 bases between them. There are 14 residues in the CDR3. Germline-derived CDR1 and CDR2 are LNHDA and SQIVND (reference sequence). The chain's CDR3 is CASSIGGNDQPQHF. CDR3 DNA sequence: TGTGCCAGTAGTATAGGTGGGAACGACCAGCCCCAGCATTTT.

This clone was seen a handful of times. The chain combines TRBV28 with TRBJ1-1, with D hard to call. The CDR3 is made up of 13 amino acids. V was cut by 6 bases and J by 1 base, with 9 bases left in between. Germline lookup yields CDR1 MDHEN and CDR2 SYDVKM. The CDR3 protein is CASRAYENTEAFF. CDR3 sequence (DNA): TGTGCCAGCAGGGCCTACGAGAACACTGAAGCTTTCTTT.

This clone was counted a single time. The chain couples TRBV10-3 to TRBJ2-3, with 8 bases lining up with TRBD2. Germline loops: CDR1 ENHRY, CDR2 SYGVKD. The CDR3 totals 14 residues. Unmatched junction bases numbered 10, after V lost 10 bases and J lost 4 bases. Written as DNA, the CDR3 is TGTGCCACAAGTTCGGCGGGGGGCCCAGATACGCAGTATTTT. Translation gives CATSSAGGPDTQYF.

J is TRBJ1-2 and V is TRBV10-3, with a weak D call TRBD1 (5 bases). Germline CDR1 and CDR2: ENHRY and SYGVKD. The CDR3 loop spans 13 amino acids. Trimming shortened V by 6 bases and J by 4 bases, and 12 bases separated the two germline ends. CDR3 region: CAIRSDGAYGYTF. In DNA form, the CDR3 reads TGTGCCATCAGAAGCGACGGGGCCTATGGCTACACCTTC.

This clone appeared a few times. The chain links TRBV19 to TRBJ1-1; the D is unclear. Trimming stripped 5 bases from V and 0 bases from J, with 10 bases between. In germline, CDR1 is LNHDA, CDR2 SQIVND (reference sequence). This CDR3 contains 14 residues. This CDR3 reads CASSWSSMNTEAFF. In DNA, the CDR3 is TGTGCCAGTAGTTGGTCTAGCATGAACACTGAAGCTTTCTTT.

This chain joins TRBV7-2 and TRBJ1-1, with 10 nucleotides matching TRBD1. This CDR3 region has 16 residues. V was pared by 1 base and J by 3 bases, with 5 bases of the junction left unmatched. From germline, CDR1 is SGHTA and CDR2 FQGNSA. The CDR3 protein is CASSLDGTGVYTEAFF. CDR3 nucleotide sequence: TGTGCCAGCAGCTTAGACGGGACAGGGGTTTACACTGAAGCTTTCTTT.

For the CDR3, the DNA is TGTGCCAGCAGTGAGGGGGACAGGGTGCTCTGGGACTACACCTTC. This codes for CASSEGDRVLWDYTF. The chain is built from TRBV6-1 and TRBJ1-2, with 9 bases aligning to TRBD1. This CDR3 spans 15 amino acids. With 3 bases clipped from V and 10 bases from J, the junction kept 12 bases outside the gene matches. Germline assignment: CDR1 MNHNS and CDR2 SASEGT.

The chain is built from TRBV6-1 and TRBJ1-2; no clear D. V lost 7 bases, J lost 0 bases, and 9 bases lay in between. CDR3 length: 13 amino acids. Germline-derived CDR1 and CDR2 are MNHNS and SASEGT. The CDR3, as DNA: TGTGCCAGCATGAGGGATGCTAACTATGGCTACACCTTC. This gives the protein CASMRDANYGYTF.

The chain's CDR3 is CASRRPGTGKETQYF. The CDR3 region has the DNA TGCGCCAGCCGACGGCCCGGGACAGGTAAAGAGACCCAGTACTTC. This chain joins TRBV5-1 and TRBJ2-5, with 8 bases matching TRBD1. V gave up 7 bases and J gave up 3 bases; unmatched junction bases: 11. Looked up from germline, CDR1 is SGHRS and CDR2 is YFSETQ. The CDR3 sequence is 15 residues long.

In this sample, this clone turned up once. The chain is built from TRBV11-3 and TRBJ2-5; 7 positions agree with TRBD2. Germline V gene sequence: CDR1 SGHNT, CDR2 YENEEA. With V trimmed by 1 base and J by 5 bases, 7 bases remained unmatched. The length of the CDR3 is 15 residues. DNA for the CDR3: TGTGCCAGCAGCTTAGGTCCGACGCGGGGGGAGACCCAGTACTTC. It specifies CASSLGPTRGETQYF.

J is TRBJ2-6 and V is TRBV11-2; no clear D. The ends were cut back, 8 bases at V and 4 bases at J, with 12 bases in the middle. This CDR3 region has 14 residues. Germline V gives CDR1 SGHAT, CDR2 FQNNGV. In DNA form, the CDR3 reads TGTGCCAGCGGGCCCGCCGGAGGGGCCAACGTCCTGACTTTC. Its protein product is CASGPAGGANVLTF.

This rearrangement joins TRBV5-6 to TRBJ1-5; D is possibly TRBD1 (6 bases). This CDR3 comprises 16 residues. Per the germline V gene, CDR1 is SGHDT and CDR2 is YYEEEE. With 0 bases removed from V and 1 base from J, the gap between germline ends came to 11 bases. CDR3 in amino acids: CASSLGQAGSNQPQHF. The CDR3, as DNA: TGTGCCAGCAGCTTGGGACAGGCGGGGAGCAATCAGCCCCAGCATTTT.

V gene TRBV7-2 combines with J gene TRBJ2-7; possibly TRBD1 for D (5 bases). Trimming removed 1 base from V and 2 bases from J, with 12 bases in between. The germline V gene has CDR1 SGHTA and CDR2 FQGNSA. The CDR3 sequence is 15 residues long. CDR3 protein: CASSLDPGLTYEQYF. In DNA form, the CDR3 reads TGTGCCAGCAGCTTAGATCCAGGGTTAACCTACGAGCAGTACTTC.

This rearrangement joins TRBV7-8 to TRBJ2-2; 11 bases agree with TRBD1. After removal of 2 bases from V and 2 bases from J, the junction contained 7 bases not matched to a gene. This CDR3 has 18 residues. Germline V gene sequence: CDR1 SGHVS, CDR2 FQNEAQ. The DNA of the CDR3 is TGTGCCAGCAGCTTACCACGGACAGGGGGCGGAAACACCGGGGAGCTGTTTTTT. This codes for CASSLPRTGGGNTGELFF. The variable domain in full, completed from reference TRBV7-8 and TRBJ2-2, reads GAGVSQSPRYKVAKRGQDVALRCDPISGHVSLFWYQQALGQGPEFLTYFQNEAQLDKSGLPSDRFFAERPEGSVSTLKIQRTQQEDSAVYLCASSLPRTGGGNTGELFFGEGSRLTVL.

This chain links TRBV27 with TRBJ2-1, with 8 bases fitting TRBD2. The germline V gene has CDR1 MNHEY and CDR2 SMNVEV (reference sequence). This CDR3 has 15 residues. V lost 2 bases and J lost 3; bases outside the gene matches: 3. CDR3 in DNA: TGTGCCAGCAGTTTAAGGCGGGGGGTCTACAATGAGCAGTTCTTC. This translates into CASSLRRGVYNEQFF.